The sequence of this T cell receptor (beta chain) was determined in a study of technical replicates of blood from several donors. Measured with immunoSEQ multiplex PCR; TCRdb has only the in-frame clones, and not every one. This sample yields about 73,000 clones, of which roughly 93% are seen a single time; about 0.26% belongs to the top ten. This clone was seen just once. The CDR3 totals 16 residues. CDR1 is LGHNA, CDR2 YNFKEQ, per germline. The junction had 5 bases not matched to a gene; V was cut back by 1 base and J by 1 base. This receptor was taken from a human donor in good health. The chain recombines TRBV4-2 with TRBJ2-7; 9 bases agree with TRBD2. The specimen was T cells isolated from PBMCs. Written as DNA, the CDR3 is TGTGCCAGCAGCCAAGCTAGCGGGGATGTATCCTACGAGCAGTACTTC. Translation gives CASSQASGDVSYEQYF.